Presented here are 24 T cell receptor beta chains from one specimen sequenced in a study of cytomegalovirus exposure and HLA in healthy donors. The study ran its PCR with 60 Vbeta and 13 Jbeta primers. The table came from immunoSEQ multiplex PCR; TCRdb's copy has only in-frame clones and leaves some out. The data hold 95,000 to 100,000 clones, with approximately 85% observed a single time. The specimen sequenced was PBMCs. The receptor set was obtained from a man aged 25 to 40 in good health and CMV-seronegative.

This sequence joins TRBV5-6 and TRBJ1-1; 8 bases agree with TRBD1. The CDR3 sequence is 16 residues long. CDR1 SGHDT and CDR2 YYEEEE come from the germline V gene. V gave up 1 base and J gave up 5 bases; unmatched junction bases: 10. The CDR3: CASSLSLRGRGTEAFF. CDR3 in DNA: TGTGCCAGCAGCTTGAGTCTCAGGGGGCGGGGGACTGAAGCTTTCTTT. Full variable domain (outside the CDR3, taken from reference TRBV5-6 and TRBJ1-1): DAGVTQSPTHLIKTRGQQVTLRCSPKSGHDTVSWYQQALGQGPQFIFQYYEEEERQRGNFPDRFSGHQFPNYSSELNVNALLLGDSALYLCASSLSLRGRGTEAFFGQGTRLTVV.

This chain connects TRBV2 to TRBJ2-1, with D maybe TRBD2 (5 bases). Germline CDR1 and CDR2: SNHLY and FYNNEI. The CDR3 covers 11 residues. V was cut by 5 bases and J by 12 bases, with 11 bases left in between. CDR3 amino acids: CASSQEARQFF. The DNA for the CDR3 is TGTGCCAGCAGTCAGGAGGCTAGGCAGTTCTTC.

The chain has TRBV6-6 and TRBJ1-3; possible D gene TRBD1, 5 bases. The CDR3 is 16 amino acids. Germline-derived CDR1 and CDR2 are MNHNY and SVGAGI (reference sequence). V gave up 2 bases and J gave up 0 bases, with 11 bases separating them. The CDR3 spells CASSYAGGSSGNTIYF. The CDR3 bases are TGTGCCAGCAGTTACGCGGGGGGAAGCTCTGGAAACACCATATATTTT.

The rearrangement links TRBV29-1 to TRBJ2-7; 7 nucleotides align to TRBD1. Germline V gene data show CDR1 as SQVTM and CDR2 as ANQGSEA. The CDR3 contains 11 residues. Trimming took 6 bases from V and 4 from J; bases not matched to a gene: 3. CDR3 sequence: CSVGQVYEQYF. As DNA, the CDR3 is TGCAGCGTAGGACAGGTTTACGAGCAGTACTTC.

The rearrangement joins TRBV25-1 to TRBJ2-6; D remains unclear. V was pared by 10 bases and J by 0 bases, with 19 bases between. Germline CDR1 reads MGHDK; CDR2 reads SYGVNS. The CDR3 contains 17 residues. The CDR3 DNA reads as TGTGCCACCTTAACACAGTCACTTTCCTCTGGGGCCAACGTCCTGACTTTC. This gives the protein CATLTQSLSSGANVLTF.

This chain links TRBV28 with TRBJ1-5; D gene uncertain. The V end was cut by 4 bases, the J end by 0 bases, with 13 bases between. The CDR3 spans 16 residues. Germline CDR1 is MDHEN and CDR2 is SYDVKM. Here the CDR3 reads CASSSSSAHSNQPQHF. In DNA, the CDR3 is TGTGCCAGCAGTTCCTCCAGTGCACATAGCAATCAGCCCCAGCATTTT.

The chain uses TRBV30 and TRBJ2-1; weak D call: TRBD2 (5 bases). This CDR3 spans 13 amino acids. CDR1 and CDR2 from the germline V gene are GTSNPN and SVGIG (reference sequence). Trimming cost V 5 bases and J 4 bases, with 12 bases left between them. The CDR3: CAWEGVGYNEQFF. The CDR3 DNA follows: TGTGCCTGGGAGGGAGTGGGGTACAATGAGCAGTTCTTC.

The genes are TRBV6-1 and TRBJ2-7, with 7 bases lining up with TRBD2. V trimming: 10 bases; J trimming: 2 bases; junction bases outside the gene matches: 11. Germline CDR1 is MNHNS and CDR2 is SASEGT. The CDR3 is made up of 14 amino acids. The CDR3 DNA is TGTGCCAACGCCCAAGGGAGGGGCCCCTACGAGCAGTACTTC. Translation gives CANAQGRGPYEQYF.

The V gene is TRBV10-3, the J gene TRBJ2-3, with TRBD1 matching 8 bases. From germline, CDR1 is ENHRY and CDR2 SYGVKD. Trimming at V came to 6 bases and at J to 0 bases, leaving 8 bases not matched to a gene. There are 16 residues in the CDR3. CDR3 in amino acids: CAISPGQGGSTDTQYF. CDR3 DNA: TGTGCCATCAGCCCCGGACAGGGTGGGAGCACAGATACGCAGTATTTT.

The chain couples TRBV11-2 to TRBJ1-1; 9 bases agree with TRBD1. The germline CDR1 and CDR2 sequences are SGHAT and FQNNGV. Trimming cost V 2 bases and J 3 bases; bases outside gene matches: 7. The CDR3 loop spans 16 amino acids. The CDR3 nucleotides are TGTGCCAGCAGCTTACTCGGGACAGGGACGGACACTGAAGCTTTCTTT. Amino acids: CASSLLGTGTDTEAFF.

This sequence joins TRBV9 and TRBJ2-1, with 10 bases identical to TRBD2. The CDR3 extends over 15 amino acids. The trim removed 0 bases at V and 6 bases at J, leaving 3 bases unmatched. Germline lookup yields CDR1 SGDLS and CDR2 YYNGEE. CDR3 in amino acids: CASSVGSGGANEQFF. The CDR3 nucleotides are TGTGCCAGCAGCGTAGGAAGCGGGGGGGCCAATGAGCAGTTCTTC.

The chain's CDR3 is CASSEGLAPYEQYF. The CDR3, as DNA: TGTGCCAGCAGTGAGGGACTAGCCCCCTACGAGCAGTACTTC. The genes are TRBV2 and TRBJ2-7, with 9 bases matching TRBD2. V lost 3 bases and J lost 2; bases outside the gene matches: 2. The germline gives CDR1 SNHLY, CDR2 FYNNEI. The CDR3 extends over 14 amino acids.

The gene calls are TRBV2 and TRBJ2-3, with D possibly matching TRBD2 (5 bases). Germline CDR1 reads SNHLY; CDR2 reads FYNNEI. Between the trimmed V and J ends, which lost 6 bases and 3 bases, there was a span of 13 bases. The CDR3 extends over 14 amino acids. This CDR3 is CASRYGDRTDTQYF. DNA of the CDR3: TGTGCCAGCAGGTACGGGGATCGAACAGATACGCAGTATTTT.

The chain is built from TRBV2 and TRBJ1-6; D is ambiguous. V shed 4 bases and J shed 1 base, with 11 bases lying between them. Germline assignment: CDR1 SNHLY and CDR2 FYNNEI. This CDR3 region has 16 residues. The CDR3 is CASSGGVLSYNSPLHF. The DNA of the CDR3 is TGTGCCAGCAGTGGGGGAGTATTATCCTATAATTCACCCCTCCACTTT.

This chain joins TRBV5-1 and TRBJ2-5; 7 bases are a match to TRBD1. CDR3 length: 13 residues. Germline CDR1 is SGHRS and CDR2 is YFSETQ. V lost 5 bases, J lost 2 bases, and 3 bases stayed unmatched. DNA for the CDR3: TGCGCCAGCAGTCGGGACAGTCAAGAGACCCAGTACTTC. The encoded protein is CASSRDSQETQYF.

The V and J genes are TRBV7-9 and TRBJ2-7, with D uncertain. The germline V gene encodes CDR1 SEHNR and CDR2 FQNEAQ (reference sequence). V was cut by 3 bases and J by 2 bases, with 8 bases left in between. The CDR3 loop spans 13 amino acids. In nucleotides, the CDR3 is TGTGCCAGCAGCTTTGAACAGACCTACGAGCAGTACTTC. Encoded protein: CASSFEQTYEQYF.

The J gene is TRBJ2-7, the V gene TRBV7-8; tentatively, D is TRBD1 (5 bases). The V end was cut by 4 bases, the J end by 3 bases, with 10 bases between. Per germline, CDR1 SGHVS and CDR2 FQNEAQ. The CDR3 loop spans 13 amino acids. CDR3 bases: TGTGCCAGCAGCTCCCGACAGATCTACGAGCAGTACTTC. Amino acid sequence: CASSSRQIYEQYF.

The table lists this clone with a count of one. This chain links TRBV4-1 with TRBJ2-1, with 7 bases matching TRBD2. Germline V CDR1 and CDR2: MGHRA, YSYEKL. Unmatched junction bases numbered 15, after V lost 6 bases and J lost 7 bases. There are 16 residues in the CDR3. CDR3 DNA: TGCGCCAGCAGGTCCCGGGCGGGGAGGGCTCCTAATGAGCAGTTCTTC. Translated: CASRSRAGRAPNEQFF.

The chain is built from TRBV7-9 and TRBJ2-5; 9 positions match TRBD2. This CDR3 has 14 amino acids. The germline CDR1 and CDR2 sequences are SEHNR and FQNEAQ (reference sequence). The ends lost 1 base at V and 3 bases at J; junction bases unmatched: 0. CDR3 residues: CASSLGLAEETQYF. CDR3 in DNA: TGTGCCAGCAGCTTAGGACTAGCGGAAGAGACCCAGTACTTC.

The J gene is TRBJ2-7, the V gene TRBV19; 8 nucleotides match TRBD1. CDR1 is LNHDA and CDR2 is SQIVND in the germline V gene (reference sequence). There are 15 residues in the CDR3. With V trimmed by 4 bases and J by 0 bases, 5 bases remained unmatched. Here the CDR3 DNA reads TGTGCCAGTAGTACCACAGGGGGAGGCTCCTACGAGCAGTACTTC. Protein product: CASSTTGGGSYEQYF.

V is TRBV27 and J is TRBJ2-7; 7 bases are a match to TRBD2. With V trimmed by 3 bases and J by 2 bases, 13 bases remained unmatched. This CDR3 is built from 17 residues. CDR1 is MNHEY and CDR2 is SMNVEV in the germline V gene (reference sequence). The CDR3 spells CASSLKAIVAGAYEQYF. Here the CDR3 DNA reads TGTGCCAGCAGTTTGAAGGCCATCGTTGCGGGAGCCTACGAGCAGTACTTC.

The CDR3 nucleotides are TGTGCCAGCAGTTCCCCCAGGGGGTCGGATAATGAAAAACTGTTTTTT. It translates to CASSSPRGSDNEKLFF. This rearrangement joins TRBV28 to TRBJ1-4; TRBD1 aligns across 7 bases. Trimming took 4 bases from V and 4 from J; bases not matched to a gene: 9. The CDR3 loop spans 16 amino acids. Germline-derived CDR1 and CDR2 are MDHEN and SYDVKM.

The chain uses TRBV5-1 and TRBJ1-2; D uncertain. V lost 0 bases and J lost 2, with 14 bases in between. The CDR3 length is 16 residues. Germline V lookup: CDR1 SGHRS, CDR2 YFSETQ. CDR3 in amino acids: CASSLANSQRNYGYTF. In DNA form, the CDR3 reads TGCGCCAGCAGCTTGGCCAATAGCCAAAGGAACTATGGCTACACCTTC.

CDR3 protein: CASITTFGSTDTQYF. CDR3 DNA sequence: TGTGCCAGCATCACCACTTTCGGGAGCACAGATACGCAGTATTTT. The genes are TRBV28 and TRBJ2-3; D remains unclear. The CDR3 has 15 amino acids. CDR1 is MDHEN, CDR2 SYDVKM, per germline. With 7 bases removed from V and 0 bases from J, the gap between germline ends came to 14 bases.